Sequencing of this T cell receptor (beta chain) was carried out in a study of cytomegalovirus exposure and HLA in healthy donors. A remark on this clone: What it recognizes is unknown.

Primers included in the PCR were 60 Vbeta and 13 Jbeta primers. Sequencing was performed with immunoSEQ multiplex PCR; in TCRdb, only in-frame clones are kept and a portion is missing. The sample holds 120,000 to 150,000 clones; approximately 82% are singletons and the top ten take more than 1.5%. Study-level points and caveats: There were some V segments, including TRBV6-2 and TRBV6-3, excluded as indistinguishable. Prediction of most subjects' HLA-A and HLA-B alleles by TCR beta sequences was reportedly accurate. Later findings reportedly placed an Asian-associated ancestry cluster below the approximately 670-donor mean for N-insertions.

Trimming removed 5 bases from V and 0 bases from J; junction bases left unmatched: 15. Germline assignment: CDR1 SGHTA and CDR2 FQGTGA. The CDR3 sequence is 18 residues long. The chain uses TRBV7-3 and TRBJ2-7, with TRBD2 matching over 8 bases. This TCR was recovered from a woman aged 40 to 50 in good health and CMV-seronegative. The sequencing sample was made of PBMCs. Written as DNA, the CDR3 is TGTGCCAGCAGCCCTAAACGGACCTCTAGCGGGTACTCCTACGAGCAGTACTTC. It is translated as CASSPKRTSSGYSYEQYF. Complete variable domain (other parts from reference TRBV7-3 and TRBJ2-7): GAGVSQTPSNKVTEKGKYVELRCDPISGHTALYWYRQSLGQGPEFLIYFQGTGAADDSGLPNDRFFAVRPEGSVSTLKIQRTERGDSAVYLCASSPKRTSSGYSYEQYFGPGTRLTVT.